This T cell receptor beta chain derives from a study of T-cell reconstitution after alpha-beta-depleted transplantation in children. Findings of the study overall: Counts and diversity of T cells one year after transplant came mostly from newly produced T cells.

This CDR3 has 13 amino acids. Germline V gives CDR1 MGHRA, CDR2 YSYEKL. The V end lost 3 bases, the J end lost 5 bases, and 10 bases lay between the germline ends. Construction of the TCRbeta library involved unique molecular identifiers. TCRdb re-analysed the PCR reads in MiXCR, keeping a single row per CDR3 protein. The sample shows approximately 190,000 distinct CDR3 sequences, approximately 6.8% of them seen only once. On this clonotype: The antigen is undetermined.

The genes are TRBV4-1 and TRBJ2-5, with D hard to call. Sequencing was performed on PBMCs, taken before TCRalphabeta/CD19-depleted stem cell transplant. The clonotype originates from a girl less than two years old with combined immunodeficiency, due to receive a stem cell transplant. The CDR3 is CASSQMGWETQYF. CDR3 nucleotides: TGCGCCAGCAGCCAGATGGGGTGGGAGACCCAGTACTTC.